This T cell receptor (beta chain) came from a study of T-cell reconstitution after alpha-beta-depleted transplantation in children. There are a few counts of this clonotype. What it binds is unknown. The TCRbeta library was prepared with unique molecular identifiers. A single record per CDR3 protein comes from TCRdb applying MiXCR to the PCR reads. The sample shows fewer than 550,000 distinct CDR3 sequences, about an eighth of them seen only once. Findings of the study overall: At the one-year point after transplant, T-cell counts and TCRbeta diversity were found to come mostly from T cells that had been newly produced. After transplant, high TCRbeta diversity at day 60 in some patients arose from surviving recipient T cells and thymic progenitors.

Unmatched junction bases numbered 7, after V lost 6 bases and J lost 6 bases. This CDR3 has 14 residues. Germline CDR1 and CDR2: LNHDA and SQIVND (reference sequence). The clonotype originates from a female patient between 2 and 15 years old who had a stem cell transplant for aplastic anemia, so the T cells may come from the graft donor. V is TRBV19 and J is TRBJ2-7; 11 nucleotides align to TRBD1. The starting material was PBMCs, mostly from graft donor cells, obtained 180 days after TCRalphabeta/CD19-depleted stem cell transplant. In nucleotides, the CDR3 is TGTGCCAGTAGGCACGGACAGGGGGCTAGCGAGCAGTACTTC. Translated: CASRHGQGASEQYF.